The T cell receptor beta chain under discussion was sequenced for a study of T cell clonality in common variable immunodeficiency. The CDR3 runs 11 residues. The germline gives CDR1 SNHLY, CDR2 FYNNEI. The V gene lost 4 bases and the J gene lost 4 bases, with 5 bases spanning the gap. Findings and limits, study-wide: CVID subjects shared fewer TCRbeta clones than healthy controls did. Reportedly, TCR beta sequences from common variable immunodeficiency showed fewer deletions and N-nucleotide insertions.

Sequencing input was equivalent genomic DNA from CVID and controls. The table came from immunoSEQ multiplex PCR; TCRdb's copy has only in-frame clones and leaves some out. This sample carries tens of thousands of clones, none of them present only once. This clone has at least ten counts. The antigen is not known. The CDR3 end falls 3 residues outside the read, so it is completed with the germline J gene. The TCR originated in a person between 18 and 75 years old in good health. The chain carries TRBV2 and TRBJ2-7; D not resolved. Sample: peripheral blood mononuclear cells. The CDR3 spells CASSGIYEQYF. The CDR3 DNA, read in part, is TGTGCCAGCAGTGGTATTTACGAG. The full variable domain, in which reference TRBV2 and TRBJ2-7 provide the parts outside the CDR3, is EPEVTQTPSHQVTQMGQEVILRCVPISNHLYFYWYRQILGQKVEFLVSFYNNEISEKSEIFDDQFSVERPDGSNFTLKIRSTKLEDSAMYFCASSGIYEQYFGPGTRLTVT.